The present T cell receptor beta chain was sequenced within a study of T-cell reconstitution after alpha-beta-depleted transplantation in children. The library targeted TCRbeta and was prepared with unique molecular identifiers. TCRdb itself ran the PCR reads through MiXCR, one entry per CDR3 protein. The sample comprises 450,000 to 600,000 distinct CDR3 sequences, around 19% of which are singletons, and 3.3% rests with the top ten. This clonotype was seen a handful of times. The V end lost 2 bases, the J end lost 6 bases, and 11 bases lay between the germline ends. Looked up from germline, CDR1 is SQVTM and CDR2 is ANQGSEA. CDR3 length: 13 amino acids.

Material: PBMCs from the stem cell graft donor, obtained from the stem cell graft. The V call is TRBV29-1, the J call TRBJ2-1, with no clear D. This sequence was found in a human donor who donated a stem cell graft to a child with acute lymphoblastic leukemia. CDR3 in DNA: TGCAGCGTTGAACCCATCACCGTCAATGAGCAGTTCTTC. It is translated as CSVEPITVNEQFF.